The entry that follows covers one TCR beta chain sequence. Its cognate antigen has yet to be identified. Base qualities were left out, and no much larger clone turns up one base away. To prepare the library, the immunoSEQ multiplex PCR assay was applied. What TCRdb holds here is the immuneACCESS table cut down to in-frame rearrangements. Part of the clones is not present; checked against another copy, under half of the missing clones reflect an unresolved V gene, and the others are unexplained. The sample yields some 28,000 clones; around nine tenths were counted once. The top ten constitute about 3% of the sample. This sample stems from a study of T cell changes during pregnancy in multiple sclerosis (dated by TCRdb to about 2019). The study in broad terms: In women with multiple sclerosis, the researchers looked at how the T cell repertoire shifted as pregnancy progressed.

CDR1 SGHTA and CDR2 FQGTGA were looked up in the germline V gene. V is reduced by 7 bases and J by 0 bases, leaving a spacing of 19 bases between them. From the cysteine up to the phenylalanine, the CDR3 has a length of 16 residues. CDR3 DNA is the only sequence kept; it has 48 bases, read in frame from the first base. Recombination connected TRBV7-3 to TRBJ2-7, with the D gene call left open. The receptor comes from a female donor in good health, enrolled as a control in a pregnancy study. The sequencing here drew on CD4+ T cells from peripheral blood mononuclear cells, taken in the first trimester of pregnancy. The CDR3 sequence is CASTINRPHPSYEQYF. The nucleotides read TGTGCCAGCACCATCAACCGTCCACATCCCTCCTACGAGCAGTACTTC.